Each of the 6 T cell receptor beta chains below was sequenced from the same sample in a study of blood T cell repertoires in COVID-19. Sequenced by immunoSEQ multiplex PCR; TCRdb stores in-frame clones only, minus some. The sample lists 85,000 to 100,000 clones; just over 90% were seen once. The material sequenced was peripheral blood. These receptors all come from a man in his sixties with acute or convalescent COVID-19.

The V gene is TRBV6-5, the J gene TRBJ2-7; 8 bases align to TRBD1. Per the germline V gene, CDR1 is MNHEY and CDR2 is SVGAGI. This CDR3 is built from 14 residues. Losses at the gene ends were 6 bases for V and 0 bases for J; bases not matched to a gene: 4. The CDR3 bases are TGTGCCAGCAGGACAGGGGCCTCCTCCTACGAGCAGTACGTC. It codes for CASRTGASSYEQYV.

The chain combines TRBV18 with TRBJ2-7, with 7 bases matching TRBD1. The J segment lost 5 bases and the V segment lost 4 bases, leaving 5 bases of the junction unmatched. The CDR3 is 13 amino acids. CDR1 and CDR2 from the germline V gene are KGHSH and LQKENI. CDR3 region: CASSRFDRDEQYV. DNA for the CDR3: TGTGCCAGCTCACGATTCGACAGGGACGAGCAGTACGTC.

The chain combines TRBV18 with TRBJ1-2; D remains unclear. CDR1 is KGHSH, CDR2 LQKENI, per germline. This CDR3 comprises 15 residues. The V gene lost 5 bases and the J gene lost 2 bases, with 15 bases spanning the gap. The CDR3 loop reads CASSGSQLGNYGYTF. The CDR3 DNA is TGTGCCAGCTCAGGGTCCCAGCTGGGCAACTATGGCTACACCTTC.

The chain couples TRBV6-1 to TRBJ1-4; maybe TRBD1 (6 bases). The CDR3 spans 14 residues. The V and J ends lost 2 bases and 4 bases respectively, with 8 bases between them. CDR1 is MNHNS, CDR2 SASEGT, per germline. This CDR3 is CASSETGLNEKLFF. The CDR3 DNA reads as TGTGCCAGCAGTGAAACAGGGCTTAATGAAAAACTGTTTTTT.

There are a few counts of this clone. This chain connects TRBV5-6 to TRBJ1-4, with D possibly matching TRBD1 (6 bases). Looked up from germline, CDR1 is SGHDT and CDR2 is YYEEEE. The CDR3 is 14 amino acids. Trimming stripped 4 bases from V and 4 bases from J, with 11 bases between. In nucleotides, the CDR3 is TGTGCCAGCAGCAGGGGGACGGGTAATGAAAAACTGTTTTTT. Translating it yields CASSRGTGNEKLFF.

The chain carries TRBV6-5 and TRBJ2-7; 10 bases match TRBD2. CDR1 and CDR2 from the germline V gene are MNHEY and SVGAGI. This CDR3 is 16 amino acids long. V shed 0 bases, J shed 1 base, and the junction held 3 bases outside the gene matches. The CDR3 loop is CASSYSASGGSYEQYF. CDR3 nucleotides: TGTGCCAGCAGTTACTCTGCTAGCGGGGGTTCCTACGAGCAGTACTTC.